One sample yielded the 26 T cell receptor beta chains listed below, sequenced in a study of T cell changes during pregnancy in multiple sclerosis. The assay was immunoSEQ multiplex PCR, and TCRdb's table has in-frame clones only and misses some. The sample records about 69,000 clones, more than 85% being singletons. Sample: CD4+ T cells from peripheral blood mononuclear cells, taken in the third trimester of pregnancy. The receptors stem from a female donor in good health, enrolled as a control in a pregnancy study.

The V gene is TRBV25-1, the J gene TRBJ1-2; 7 bases agree with TRBD1. The V segment lost 2 bases and the J segment 3 bases; nucleotides outside the gene matches: 9. This CDR3 contains 16 residues. Germline lookup yields CDR1 MGHDK and CDR2 SYGVNS. CDR3 residues: CASSEKRRGLYYGYTF. The CDR3 nucleotides read TGTGCCAGCAGTGAAAAGAGAAGGGGGCTTTACTATGGCTACACCTTC.

The chain is built from TRBV11-3 and TRBJ2-7, with D possibly matching TRBD1 (5 bases). V was trimmed by 1 base and J by 5 bases, leaving 15 bases between them. The CDR3 runs to 15 residues. Germline CDR1 is SGHNT and CDR2 is YENEEA. CDR3 amino acids: CASSLGVRDGNEQYF. The CDR3 region has the DNA TGTGCCAGCAGCTTAGGAGTCAGGGATGGGAACGAGCAGTACTTC.

V gene TRBV15 combines with J gene TRBJ1-5; 10 bases are a match to TRBD1. V shed 11 bases, J shed 5 bases, and the junction held 6 bases outside the gene matches. The CDR3 extends over 13 amino acids. CDR1 is LNHNV and CDR2 is YYDKDF in the germline V gene (reference sequence). CDR3 bases: TGTGCCGTCAGGGACAGGGGTTATCAGCCCCAGCATTTT. It encodes CAVRDRGYQPQHF.

The rearrangement joins TRBV7-9 to TRBJ1-1, with D hard to call. Trimming stripped 1 base from V and 5 bases from J, with 5 bases between. CDR1 SEHNR and CDR2 FQNEAQ come from the germline V gene (reference sequence). The CDR3 runs to 12 residues. CDR3 in amino acids: CASSLVHTEAFF. The CDR3 bases are TGTGCCAGCAGCTTAGTCCATACTGAAGCTTTCTTT.

The genes are TRBV7-2 and TRBJ2-7; D gene unclear. Germline V gene sequence: CDR1 SGHTA, CDR2 FQGNSA. CDR3 length: 14 residues. The germline V and J ends were trimmed by 3 bases and 3 bases, with 12 bases remaining between them. CDR3 region: CASSLNSGLYEQYF. CDR3 coding DNA: TGTGCCAGCAGCTTGAATTCGGGTCTCTACGAGCAGTACTTC.

On this clone: The conserved closing phenylalanine or tryptophan is absent in this CDR3, likely reflecting a read error. The DNA is omitted, as the CDR3 cannot be located on it reliably, and the CDR3 follows TCRdb's listing. This chain uses TRBV30 with TRBJ2-7; TRBD1, the table's D call, lacks a check against the DNA. 12 amino acids form the CDR3, both terminal residues included. The germline gives CDR1 GTSNPN, CDR2 SVGIG (reference sequence). The CDR3 reads CAWSTSGTGFFI.

The chain couples TRBV19 to TRBJ2-1; D uncertain. Trimming cost V 2 bases and J 2 bases, with 10 bases left between them. The CDR3 is 15 residues long. The V gene's germline CDR1 is LNHDA and CDR2 SQIVND (reference sequence). DNA for the CDR3: TGTGCCAGTAGTATATCCGGTTACGCCTACAATGAGCAGTTCTTC. This codes for CASSISGYAYNEQFF.

V gene TRBV2 combines with J gene TRBJ2-1; no reliable D call. CDR1 and CDR2 from the germline V gene are SNHLY and FYNNEI. CDR3 size: 14 residues. Trimming took 4 bases from V and 2 from J, leaving 9 bases between them. The CDR3 DNA follows: TGTGCCAGCAGTGGCCTGATAGCCTACAATGAGCAGTTCTTC. This codes for CASSGLIAYNEQFF.

The genes are TRBV6-5 and TRBJ1-4; weak D call: TRBD1 (6 bases). Per the germline V gene, CDR1 is MNHEY and CDR2 is SVGAGI. The CDR3 contains 15 residues. V lost 4 bases and J 6 bases, leaving 15 bases between the germline ends. The CDR3 coding sequence is TGTGCCAGCAGTTCAAACAGGGAGCTAGATGAAAAACTGTTTTTT. Amino acids: CASSSNRELDEKLFF.

This chain links TRBV7-9 with TRBJ2-3; the D gene is possibly TRBD1 (6 bases). The V gene's germline CDR1 is SEHNR and CDR2 FQNEAQ (reference sequence). The CDR3 covers 14 residues. V was pared by 5 bases and J by 4 bases, with 13 bases between. CDR3 DNA sequence: TGTGCCAGCAGCGACAGGTTTGGCGCAGATACGCAGTATTTT. Residues: CASSDRFGADTQYF.

V gene TRBV5-1 combines with J gene TRBJ2-7; 10 positions agree with TRBD1. Trimming took 0 bases from V and 5 from J; bases not matched to a gene: 5. Per the germline V gene, CDR1 is SGHRS and CDR2 is YFSETQ. The CDR3 runs 15 residues. The CDR3 coding sequence is TGCGCCAGCAGCTTGGAGGGGACAGGGGTAGACGAGCAGTACTTC. Translating it yields CASSLEGTGVDEQYF.

The chain recombines TRBV27 with TRBJ2-3; TRBD1 aligns across 7 bases. CDR1 and CDR2 from the germline V gene are MNHEY and SMNVEV (reference sequence). The V and J ends lost 4 bases and 6 bases, in that order; junction bases with no gene match: 10. This CDR3 contains 15 residues. The CDR3 nucleotides are TGTGCCAGCAGTTCTCTGAAAGGGGGCTCGGATACGCAGTATTTT. Amino acid sequence: CASSSLKGGSDTQYF.

This sequence joins TRBV29-1 and TRBJ1-5; 7 positions match TRBD1. The CDR3 loop spans 13 amino acids. Losses at the gene ends were 6 bases for V and 5 bases for J; bases not matched to a gene: 7. Germline values: CDR1 SQVTM, CDR2 ANQGSEA. The CDR3 DNA is TGCAGCGTGGGGCAGGGGGTCGATCAGCCCCAGCATTTT. Encoded protein: CSVGQGVDQPQHF.

The V and J genes are TRBV7-3 and TRBJ1-1; D perhaps matches TRBD1 (6 bases). V dropped 7 bases and J dropped 1 base, with 13 bases sitting between them. The CDR3 sequence is 14 residues long. Germline V gives CDR1 SGHTA, CDR2 FQGTGA. The CDR3 DNA reads TGTGCCAGCACCCGTACAGGGTCGAACACTGAAGCTTTCTTT. It specifies CASTRTGSNTEAFF.

This CDR3 is CASSTLRGQGPNYGYTF. CDR3 nucleotides: TGTGCCAGTAGTACCCTTCGCGGACAGGGTCCTAACTATGGCTACACCTTC. The V and J genes are TRBV19 and TRBJ1-2, with 8 bases lining up with TRBD1. Germline CDR1 LNHDA, CDR2 SQIVND (reference sequence). The V gene end was trimmed by 4 bases and the J gene end by 0 bases; junction bases not matched to a gene: 10. The CDR3 covers 17 residues.

This sequence joins TRBV7-2 and TRBJ2-7, with TRBD2 matching over 10 bases. The ends lost 3 bases at V and 6 bases at J; junction bases unmatched: 5. Per the germline V gene, CDR1 is SGHTA and CDR2 is FQGNSA. The CDR3 is 14 residues long. The CDR3: CASSFSGGASEQYF. CDR3 bases: TGTGCCAGCAGCTTCAGCGGGGGGGCCTCCGAGCAGTACTTC.

CDR3 bases: TGTGCCAGCAGCTTTACAGGGAACACTGAAGCTTTCTTT. It is translated as CASSFTGNTEAFF. This chain links TRBV5-4 with TRBJ1-1; tentative D call: TRBD1 (5 bases). V was trimmed by 2 bases and J by 1 base, leaving 6 bases between them. Germline V gene lookup returns CDR1 SGHNT and CDR2 YYREEE (reference sequence). The CDR3 is 13 amino acids.

This clone occurred once. This sequence joins TRBV11-2 and TRBJ2-5, with TRBD2 matching 12 bases. The germline gives CDR1 SGHAT, CDR2 FQNNGV. J was trimmed by 9 bases and V by 0 bases; bases with no gene match: 5. This CDR3 has 15 residues. The CDR3 loop is CASSLDLAGGDPQYF. The CDR3 DNA is TGTGCCAGCAGCTTAGACCTAGCGGGGGGGGATCCCCAGTACTTC.

The V gene is TRBV30, the J gene TRBJ1-6, with D uncertain. The CDR3 is 14 residues long. The V gene's germline CDR1 is GTSNPN and CDR2 SVGIG (reference sequence). Trimming stripped 4 bases from V and 0 bases from J, with 7 bases between. CDR3 region: CAWTVSSYNSPLHF. CDR3 nucleotide sequence: TGTGCCTGGACAGTCAGCTCCTATAATTCACCCCTCCACTTT.

V usage is TRBV7-9 and J usage is TRBJ2-2; 7 bases are shared with TRBD2. The CDR3 loop spans 14 amino acids. The germline V gene has CDR1 SEHNR and CDR2 FQNEAQ (reference sequence). Unmatched junction bases numbered 3, after V lost 4 bases and J lost 4 bases. For the CDR3, the DNA is TGTGCCAGCAGCTCTATAGCGGGCACCGGGGAGCTGTTTTTT. This sequence encodes CASSSIAGTGELFF.

The rearrangement joins TRBV5-4 to TRBJ2-1; D is uncertain. The CDR3 is 13 amino acids. Per germline, CDR1 SGHNT and CDR2 YYREEE (reference sequence). The V end was cut by 4 bases, the J end by 8 bases, with 13 bases between. CDR3 region: CASSTFLGDEQFF. DNA for the CDR3: TGTGCCAGCAGCACCTTCCTAGGCGATGAGCAGTTCTTC.

The V and J genes are TRBV12-5 and TRBJ1-2, with TRBD1 matching over 7 bases. This CDR3 has 14 amino acids. Germline V gene sequence: CDR1 LGHNT, CDR2 FRNRAP. V lost 5 bases, J lost 8 bases, and 11 bases stayed unmatched. CDR3 bases: TGTGCTAGTGGTCCTATCGCCGGGACAGAAGGCTACACCTTC. It encodes CASGPIAGTEGYTF. The entire variable domain, with the rest obtained from reference TRBV12-5 and TRBJ1-2, is as follows: DARVTQTPRHKVTEMGQEVTMRCQPILGHNTVFWYRQTMMQGLELLAYFRNRAPLDDSGMPKDRFSAEMPDATLATLKIQPSEPRDSAVYFCASGPIAGTEGYTFGSGTRLTVV.

This clone occurred once. The junction differs from germline at one of its ends, possibly a read error. This chain connects TRBV2 to TRBJ1-5; D is uncertain. Germline V gene sequence: CDR1 SNHLY, CDR2 FYNNEI. The CDR3 has 16 amino acids. Written as DNA, the CDR3 is TGTGCCAGCAGCGAAGTGTTGGGAGAGAGCAATCAGCCCCAGCATTTT. Translated, it gives CASSEVLGESNQPQHF. The full variable domain, completed using reference TRBV2 and TRBJ1-5, is EPEVTQTPSHQVTQMGQEVILRCVPISNHLYFYWYRQILGQKVEFLVSFYNNEISEKSEIFDDQFSVERPDGSNFTLKIRSTKLEDSAMYFCASSEVLGESNQPQHFGDGTRLSIL.

The genes are TRBV7-9 and TRBJ1-2; 11 bases agree with TRBD1. The CDR3 is 14 residues long. The germline V gene has CDR1 SEHNR and CDR2 FQNEAQ (reference sequence). The junction had 4 bases not matched to a gene; V was cut back by 2 bases and J by 8 bases. The CDR3 DNA reads TGTGCCAGCAGCTTACACGGGACAGGGGGAGGCTACACCTTC. This codes for CASSLHGTGGGYTF. The whole variable domain, remainder taken from reference TRBV7-9 and TRBJ1-2, is DTGVSQNPRHKITKRGQNVTFRCDPISEHNRLYWYRQTLGQGPEFLTYFQNEAQLEKSRLLSDRFSAERPKGSFSTLEIQRTEQGDSAMYLCASSLHGTGGGYTFGSGTRLTVV.

V gene TRBV4-1 combines with J gene TRBJ2-1, with 10 bases that match TRBD2. CDR1 and CDR2 from the germline V gene are MGHRA and YSYEKL. V was pared by 0 bases and J by 2 bases, with 10 bases of the junction left unmatched. The CDR3 consists of 19 residues. CDR3 coding DNA: TGCGCCAGCAGCCAAGATCCACAAGCGGGACTAGCGACCTACAATGAGCAGTTCTTC. Translating it yields CASSQDPQAGLATYNEQFF.

The chain couples TRBV19 to TRBJ1-4, with D maybe TRBD1 (6 bases). Germline V gives CDR1 LNHDA, CDR2 SQIVND (reference sequence). This CDR3 is built from 15 residues. V lost 3 bases, J lost 3 bases, and 11 bases lay in between. CDR3 in DNA: TGTGCCAGTAGTATTGGGGACAAATCTAATGAAAAACTGTTTTTT. Its protein is CASSIGDKSNEKLFF.